The following is a T cell receptor (beta chain) sequence with its context. The antigen is unknown. This CDR3 is missing its conserved last phenylalanine or tryptophan, likely due to a read error. This entry belongs to a study of tumor and adjacent non-tumor tissue in lung cancer. Study conclusions and caveats: Tumor repertoires had a smaller top 100 clone share than normal lung. TCR diversity was significantly greater in tumor than normal lung tissue.

Three rounds of nested PCR, following a modified ARM-PCR protocol, produced the TCRbeta library. Via MiXCR, TCRdb re-called the multiplex PCR reads, giving one row per CDR3 protein. The table has 90,000 to 110,000 distinct CDR3 sequences, 60% to 70% seen once. This CDR3 spans 13 amino acids. The V end was cut by 3 bases, the J end by 0 bases, with 8 bases between. Germline CDR1 SQVTM, CDR2 ANQGSEA. This sample's RNA came from whole unsorted tissue. Distant lung tissue was collected more than 3 cm away from the tumor edge. The chain is built from TRBV29-1 and TRBJ1-1, with D possibly TRBD1 on 5 matching bases. The sequenced material came from distant non-tumor lung tissue. This TCR was sampled from a man aged 60 to 75 with non-small cell lung cancer. The DNA for the CDR3 is TGCAGCGTTGATGGGGGAATGAACACTGAAGCTTTCTAT. Amino acid sequence: CSVDGGMNTEAFY.